This T cell receptor (beta chain) came from a study of neurological immune-mediated disorders. Study findings and constraints: Private repertoires in all groups were suggested by the finding that expanded clones across subjects shared no CDR3 amino acid sequences.

This clonotype appeared many times. Its antigen is not identified. Trimming shortened V by 0 bases and J by 5 bases, and 9 bases separated the two germline ends. The CDR3 extends over 15 amino acids. The germline V gene encodes CDR1 SGHRS and CDR2 YFSETQ. Synthesis of cDNA used 5'RACE (with 10-nucleotide random UMIs). TCRdb recomputed calls from the 5' RACE reads with MiXCR, one row per CDR3 protein. The top ten hold about 23% of the sample, which has 25,000 to 35,000 distinct CDR3 sequences, about 4% seen once. CD4+ or CD8+ T cells at a count of about 940,000 served as input for the sorted libraries. The gene calls are TRBV5-1 and TRBJ1-6; the D is unclear. The sequenced sample was CD4+ T cells from blood. The clonotype was recovered from a woman between 40 and 50 years old in good health. The CDR3 region has the DNA TGCGCCAGCAGCTTGGAGGGCAGAGATAATTCACCCCTCCACTTT. Its translation: CASSLEGRDNSPLHF.